This TCR beta chain was retrieved from a study of shared clonotypes between healthy human individuals. The CDR3 consists of 15 residues. Germline V CDR1 and CDR2: MDHEN, SYDVKM. The V gene end was trimmed by 5 bases and the J gene end by 8 bases; junction bases not matched to a gene: 10. Assay: immunoSEQ multiplex PCR; the TCRdb copy retains only in-frame clones and omits some. The sample includes approximately 460,000 clones, 77% of them seen just once. The sample was PBMCs. This clonotype was sampled from a woman between 40 and 50 years old in good health. Some clones in this sample may be carry-over from other donors' samples. This sequence joins TRBV28 and TRBJ1-4, with TRBD1 identical over 8 bases. The CDR3 reads CASSTRGPGVEKLFF. CDR3 sequence (DNA): TGTGCCAGCAGTACCAGGGGGCCGGGGGTCGAAAAACTGTTTTTT.